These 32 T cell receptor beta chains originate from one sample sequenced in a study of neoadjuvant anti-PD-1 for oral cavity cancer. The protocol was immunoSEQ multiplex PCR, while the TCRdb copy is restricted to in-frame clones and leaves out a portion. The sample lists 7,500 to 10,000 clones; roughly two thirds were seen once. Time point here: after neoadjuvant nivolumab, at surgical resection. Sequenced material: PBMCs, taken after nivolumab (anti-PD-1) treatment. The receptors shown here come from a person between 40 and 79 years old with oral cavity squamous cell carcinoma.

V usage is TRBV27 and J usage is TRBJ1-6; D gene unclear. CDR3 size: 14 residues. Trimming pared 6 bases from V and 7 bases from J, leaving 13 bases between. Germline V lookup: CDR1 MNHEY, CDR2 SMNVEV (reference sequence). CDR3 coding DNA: TGTGCCAGCAGACCCGGCGAGGTGAATTCACCCCTCCACTTT. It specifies CASRPGEVNSPLHF.

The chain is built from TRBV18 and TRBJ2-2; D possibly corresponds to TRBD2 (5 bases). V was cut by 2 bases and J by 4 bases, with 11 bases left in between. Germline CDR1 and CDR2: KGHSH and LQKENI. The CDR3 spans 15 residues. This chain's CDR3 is CASSPTDLATGELFF. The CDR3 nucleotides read TGTGCCAGCTCACCAACGGACTTGGCCACCGGGGAGCTGTTTTTT. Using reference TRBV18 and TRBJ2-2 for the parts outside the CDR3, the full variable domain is NAGVMQNPRHLVRRRGQEARLRCSPMKGHSHVYWYRQLPEEGLKFMVYLQKENIIDESGMPKERFSAEFPKEGPSILRIQQVVRGDSAAYFCASSPTDLATGELFFGEGSRLTVL.

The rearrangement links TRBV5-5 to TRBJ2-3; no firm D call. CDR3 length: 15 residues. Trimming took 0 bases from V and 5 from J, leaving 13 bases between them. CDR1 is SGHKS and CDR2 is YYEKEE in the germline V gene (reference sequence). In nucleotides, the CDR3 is TGTGCCAGCAGCTTGGCGCCGACTGCCCGAGATACGCAGTATTTT. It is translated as CASSLAPTARDTQYF.

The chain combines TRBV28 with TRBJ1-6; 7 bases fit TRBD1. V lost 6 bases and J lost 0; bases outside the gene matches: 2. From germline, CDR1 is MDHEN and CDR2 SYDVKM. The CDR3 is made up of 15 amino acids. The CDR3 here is CASRDRSSYNSPLHF. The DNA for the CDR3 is TGTGCCAGCAGGGACAGGAGCTCCTATAATTCACCCCTCCACTTT.

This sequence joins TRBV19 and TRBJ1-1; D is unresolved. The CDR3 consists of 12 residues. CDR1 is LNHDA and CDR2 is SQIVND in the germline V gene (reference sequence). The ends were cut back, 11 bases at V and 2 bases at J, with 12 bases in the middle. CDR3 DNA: TGTGCCTCCCGGGAGGGAAACACTGAAGCTTTCTTT. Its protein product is CASREGNTEAFF. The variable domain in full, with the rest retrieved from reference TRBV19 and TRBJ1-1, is DGGITQSPKYLFRKEGQNVTLSCEQNLNHDAMYWYRQDPGQGLRLIYYSQIVNDFQKGDIAEGYSVSREKKESFPLTVTSAQKNPTAFYLCASREGNTEAFFGQGTRLTVV.

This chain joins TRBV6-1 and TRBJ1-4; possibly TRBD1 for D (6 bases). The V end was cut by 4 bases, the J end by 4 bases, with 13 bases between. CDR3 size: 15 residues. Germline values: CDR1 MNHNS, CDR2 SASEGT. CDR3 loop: CASSVGQGINEKLFF. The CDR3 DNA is TGTGCCAGCAGTGTAGGTCAGGGGATTAATGAAAAACTGTTTTTT.

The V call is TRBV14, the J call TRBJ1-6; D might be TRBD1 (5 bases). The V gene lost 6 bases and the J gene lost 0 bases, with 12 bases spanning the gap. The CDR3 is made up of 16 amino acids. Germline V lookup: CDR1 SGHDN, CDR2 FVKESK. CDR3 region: CASSPQDLSYNSPLHF. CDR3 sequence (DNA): TGTGCCAGCAGTCCACAGGACCTCTCCTATAATTCACCCCTCCACTTT.

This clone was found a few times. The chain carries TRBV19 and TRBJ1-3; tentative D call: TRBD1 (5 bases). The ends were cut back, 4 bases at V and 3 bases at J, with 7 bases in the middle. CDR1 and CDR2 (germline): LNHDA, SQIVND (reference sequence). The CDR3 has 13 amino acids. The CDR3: CASSKGNGNTIYF. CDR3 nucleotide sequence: TGTGCCAGTAGTAAGGGGAATGGAAACACCATATATTTT.

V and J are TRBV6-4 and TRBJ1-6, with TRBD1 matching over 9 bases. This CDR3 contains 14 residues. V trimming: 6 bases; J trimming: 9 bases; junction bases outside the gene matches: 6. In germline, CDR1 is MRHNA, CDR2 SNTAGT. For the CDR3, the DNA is TGTGCCAGCAGGGGACAGGGAGGGCTTTCACCCCTCCACTTT. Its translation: CASRGQGGLSPLHF.

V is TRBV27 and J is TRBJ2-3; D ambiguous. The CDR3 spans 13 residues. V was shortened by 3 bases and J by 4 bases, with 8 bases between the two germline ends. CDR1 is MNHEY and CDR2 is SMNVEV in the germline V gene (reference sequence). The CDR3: CASSFRRPDTQYF. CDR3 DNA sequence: TGTGCCAGCAGTTTCCGACGGCCAGATACGCAGTATTTT.

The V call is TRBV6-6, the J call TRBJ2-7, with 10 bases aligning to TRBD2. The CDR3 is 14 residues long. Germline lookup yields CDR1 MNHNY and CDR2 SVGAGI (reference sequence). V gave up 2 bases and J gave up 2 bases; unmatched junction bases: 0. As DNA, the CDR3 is TGTGCCAGCAGTTACGGACTAGCGGCCTACGAGCAGTACTTC. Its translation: CASSYGLAAYEQYF.

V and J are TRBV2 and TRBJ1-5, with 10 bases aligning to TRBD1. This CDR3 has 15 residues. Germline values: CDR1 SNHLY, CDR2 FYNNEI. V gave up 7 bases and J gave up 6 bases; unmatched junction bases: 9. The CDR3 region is CASTSRQGAGQPQHF. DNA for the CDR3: TGTGCCAGCACGTCGCGACAGGGGGCCGGTCAGCCCCAGCATTTT.

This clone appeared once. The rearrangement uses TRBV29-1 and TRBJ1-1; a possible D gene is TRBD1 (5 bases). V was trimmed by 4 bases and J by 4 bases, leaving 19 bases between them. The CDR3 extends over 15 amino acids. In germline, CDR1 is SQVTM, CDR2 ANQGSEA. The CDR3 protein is CSVVETQGAGTEAFF. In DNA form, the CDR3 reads TGCAGCGTTGTAGAAACGCAGGGTGCGGGCACTGAAGCTTTCTTT.

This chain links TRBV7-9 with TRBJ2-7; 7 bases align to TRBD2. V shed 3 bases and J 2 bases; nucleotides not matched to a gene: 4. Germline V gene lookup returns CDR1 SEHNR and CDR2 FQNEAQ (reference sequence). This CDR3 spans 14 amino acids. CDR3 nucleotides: TGTGCCAGCAGCTTTAGCGGGTTGACCTACGAGCAGTACTTC. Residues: CASSFSGLTYEQYF. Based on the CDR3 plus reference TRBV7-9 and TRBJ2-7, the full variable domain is DTGVSQNPRHKITKRGQNVTFRCDPISEHNRLYWYRQTLGQGPEFLTYFQNEAQLEKSRLLSDRFSAERPKGSFSTLEIQRTEQGDSAMYLCASSFSGLTYEQYFGPGTRLTVT.

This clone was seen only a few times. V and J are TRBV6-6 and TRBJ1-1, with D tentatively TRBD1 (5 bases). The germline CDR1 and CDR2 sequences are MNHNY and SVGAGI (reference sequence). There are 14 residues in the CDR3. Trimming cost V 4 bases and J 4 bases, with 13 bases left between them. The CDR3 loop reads CASSLTRVSTEAFF. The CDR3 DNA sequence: TGTGCCAGCAGTTTAACCAGGGTTAGCACTGAAGCTTTCTTT.

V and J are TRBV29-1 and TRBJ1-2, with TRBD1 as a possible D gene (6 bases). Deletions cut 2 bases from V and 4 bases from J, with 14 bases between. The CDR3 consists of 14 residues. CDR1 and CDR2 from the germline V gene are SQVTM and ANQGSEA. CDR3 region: CSVEHRDTGYGYTF. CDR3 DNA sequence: TGCAGCGTTGAACACAGGGACACCGGCTATGGCTACACCTTC.

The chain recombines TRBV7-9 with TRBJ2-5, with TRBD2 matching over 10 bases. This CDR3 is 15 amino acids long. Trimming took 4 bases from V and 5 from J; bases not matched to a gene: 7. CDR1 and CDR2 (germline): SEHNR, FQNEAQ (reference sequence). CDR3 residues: CASSSLAGGRETQYF. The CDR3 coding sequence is TGTGCCAGCAGCTCTTTAGCGGGAGGACGGGAGACCCAGTACTTC.

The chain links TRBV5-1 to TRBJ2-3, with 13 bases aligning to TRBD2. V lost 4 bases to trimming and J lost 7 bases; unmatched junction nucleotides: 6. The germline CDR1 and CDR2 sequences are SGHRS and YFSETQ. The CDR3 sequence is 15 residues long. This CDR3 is CASSLGLAGVNTQYF. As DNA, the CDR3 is TGCGCCAGCAGCCTAGGACTAGCGGGGGTCAATACGCAGTATTTT.

The CDR3 reads CASSVRTSGRIYEQYF. DNA of the CDR3: TGTGCCAGCAGTGTACGGACTAGCGGGAGAATCTACGAGCAGTACTTC. This sequence joins TRBV28 and TRBJ2-7, with 13 bases identical to TRBD2. Losses at the gene ends were 5 bases for V and 3 bases for J; bases not matched to a gene: 7. CDR3 size: 16 residues. CDR1 and CDR2 (germline): MDHEN, SYDVKM.

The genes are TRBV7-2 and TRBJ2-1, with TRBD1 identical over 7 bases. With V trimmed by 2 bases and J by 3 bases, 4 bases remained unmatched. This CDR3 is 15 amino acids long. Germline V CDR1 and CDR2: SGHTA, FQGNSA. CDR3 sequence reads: CASSLRQGIYNEQFF. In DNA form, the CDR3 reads TGTGCCAGCAGCTTACGACAGGGTATCTACAATGAGCAGTTCTTC.

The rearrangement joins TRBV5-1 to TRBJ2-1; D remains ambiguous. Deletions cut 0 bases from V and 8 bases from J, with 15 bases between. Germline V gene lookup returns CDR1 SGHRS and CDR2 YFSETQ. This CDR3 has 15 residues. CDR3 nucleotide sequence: TGCGCCAGCAGCTTGGGGTCACTCCGGGTGGATGAGCAGTTCTTC. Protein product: CASSLGSLRVDEQFF. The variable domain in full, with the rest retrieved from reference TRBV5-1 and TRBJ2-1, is KAGVTQTPRYLIKTRGQQVTLSCSPISGHRSVSWYQQTPGQGLQFLFEYFSETQRNKGNFPGRFSGRQFSNSRSEMNVSTLELGDSALYLCASSLGSLRVDEQFFGPGTRLTVL.

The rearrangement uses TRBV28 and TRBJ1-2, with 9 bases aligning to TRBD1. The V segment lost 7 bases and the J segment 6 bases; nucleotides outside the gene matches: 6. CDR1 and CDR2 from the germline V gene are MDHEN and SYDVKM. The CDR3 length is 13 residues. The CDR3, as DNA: TGTGCCAGCACTCTGACAGGGGGAGATGGCTACACCTTC. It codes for CASTLTGGDGYTF.

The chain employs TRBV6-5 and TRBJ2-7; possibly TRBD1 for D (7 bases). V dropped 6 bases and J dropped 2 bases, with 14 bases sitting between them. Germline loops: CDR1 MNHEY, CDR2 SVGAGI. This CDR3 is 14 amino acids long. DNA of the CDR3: TGTGCCAGCAGGCCCAGGGGGGACCCCTACGAGCAGTACTTC. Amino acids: CASRPRGDPYEQYF.

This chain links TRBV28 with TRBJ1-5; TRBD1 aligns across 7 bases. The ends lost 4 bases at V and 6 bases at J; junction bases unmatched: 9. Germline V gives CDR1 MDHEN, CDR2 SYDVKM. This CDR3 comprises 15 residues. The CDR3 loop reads CASSSHTTGIQPQHF. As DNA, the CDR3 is TGTGCCAGCAGTTCCCACACGACAGGGATTCAGCCCCAGCATTTT.

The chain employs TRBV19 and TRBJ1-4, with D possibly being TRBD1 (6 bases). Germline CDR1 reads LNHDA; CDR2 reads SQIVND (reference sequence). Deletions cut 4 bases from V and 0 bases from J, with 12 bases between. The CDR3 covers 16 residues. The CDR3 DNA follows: TGTGCCAGTAGTAAAACGGACAGCGCAACTAATGAAAAACTGTTTTTT. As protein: CASSKTDSATNEKLFF.

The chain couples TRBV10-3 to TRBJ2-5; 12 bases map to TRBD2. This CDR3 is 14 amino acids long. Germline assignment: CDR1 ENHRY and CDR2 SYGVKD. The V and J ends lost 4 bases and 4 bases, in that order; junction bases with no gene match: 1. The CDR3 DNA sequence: TGTGCCATCAGTGCTAGCGGGGGGGGAGAGACCCAGTACTTC. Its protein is CAISASGGGETQYF.

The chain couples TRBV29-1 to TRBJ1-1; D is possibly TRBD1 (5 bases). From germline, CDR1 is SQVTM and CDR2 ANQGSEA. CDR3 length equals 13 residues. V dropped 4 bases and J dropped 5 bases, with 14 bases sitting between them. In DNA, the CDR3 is TGCAGCGTTGGGAGGGGCCGAGCAACTGAAGCTTTCTTT. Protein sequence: CSVGRGRATEAFF.

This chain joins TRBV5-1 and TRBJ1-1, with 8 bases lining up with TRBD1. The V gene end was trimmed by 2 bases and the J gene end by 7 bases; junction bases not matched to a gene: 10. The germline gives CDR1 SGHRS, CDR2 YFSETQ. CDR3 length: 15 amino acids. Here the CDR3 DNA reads TGCGCCAGCAGCTTTTGGACAGGGCGTATCAGTGAAGCTTTCTTT. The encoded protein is CASSFWTGRISEAFF.

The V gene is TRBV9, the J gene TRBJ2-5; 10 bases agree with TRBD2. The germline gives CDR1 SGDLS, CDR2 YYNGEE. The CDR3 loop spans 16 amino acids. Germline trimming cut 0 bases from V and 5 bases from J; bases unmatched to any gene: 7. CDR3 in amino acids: CASSVDLAGVWETQYF. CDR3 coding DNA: TGTGCCAGCAGCGTAGATCTAGCGGGAGTTTGGGAGACCCAGTACTTC.

Written as DNA, the CDR3 is TGTGCCAGCAGCCATTCGACGGGCCGGGACGAGCAGTACTTC. Protein: CASSHSTGRDEQYF. V usage is TRBV6-1 and J usage is TRBJ2-7; D ambiguous. With 6 bases removed from V and 5 bases from J, the gap between germline ends came to 17 bases. CDR3 length: 14 residues. Germline V gene lookup returns CDR1 MNHNS and CDR2 SASEGT.

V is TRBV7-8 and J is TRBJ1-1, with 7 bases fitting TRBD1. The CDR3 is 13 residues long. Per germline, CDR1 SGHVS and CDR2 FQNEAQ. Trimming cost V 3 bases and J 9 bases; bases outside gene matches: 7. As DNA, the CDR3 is TGTGCCAGCAGCTTTGCCAGGGACAGTAAAGCTTTCTTT. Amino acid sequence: CASSFARDSKAFF.

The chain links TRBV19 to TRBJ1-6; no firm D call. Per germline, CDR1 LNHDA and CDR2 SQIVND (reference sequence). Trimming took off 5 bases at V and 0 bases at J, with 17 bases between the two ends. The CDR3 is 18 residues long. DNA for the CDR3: TGTGCCAGTAGTCTGGAGGCTTCCAGGAGCTCCTATAATTCACCCCTCCACTTT. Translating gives CASSLEASRSSYNSPLHF.